One T cell receptor (beta chain) is described in this entry. The sample belongs to a study of blood T cell repertoires in COVID-19. Study details: The study drew acute and convalescent COVID-19 samples from the United States, Italy and Spain.

Authors' methods: Nucleated cell number was recorded as an estimate derived from reference gene primer amplification. TCRdb's copy holds only in-frame clones and misses some; the assay was immunoSEQ multiplex PCR. The V and J calls and clone size come from that table; D and trimming were worked out from the DNA. Altogether 120,000 to 150,000 clones are present, roughly four fifths being singletons, with the ten largest covering roughly 8.4%. The CDR3 sequence is 15 residues long. Germline lookup yields CDR1 MNHEY and CDR2 SVGAGI. The V and J ends lost 0 bases and 5 bases, in that order; junction bases with no gene match: 6.

This TCR was sampled from a human donor with acute or convalescent COVID-19. The donor label of this sample is uncertain. The sequencing input was peripheral blood. The chain employs TRBV6-5 and TRBJ1-2; 7 bases agree with TRBD1. CDR3: CASSYSLQGNYGYTF. CDR3 in DNA: TGTGCCAGCAGTTACTCGCTACAGGGGAATTATGGCTACACCTTC.